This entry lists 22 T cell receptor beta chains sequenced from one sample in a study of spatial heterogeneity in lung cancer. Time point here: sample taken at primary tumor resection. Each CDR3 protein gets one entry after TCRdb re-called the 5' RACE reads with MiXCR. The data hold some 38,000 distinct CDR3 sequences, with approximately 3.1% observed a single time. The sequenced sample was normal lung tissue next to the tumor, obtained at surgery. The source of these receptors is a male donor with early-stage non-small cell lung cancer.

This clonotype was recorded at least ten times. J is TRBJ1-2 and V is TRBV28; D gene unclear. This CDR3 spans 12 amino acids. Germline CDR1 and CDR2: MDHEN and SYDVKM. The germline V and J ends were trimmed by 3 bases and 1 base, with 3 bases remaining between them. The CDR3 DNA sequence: TGTGCCAGCAGTTTGGATAACTATGGCTACACCTTC. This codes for CASSLDNYGYTF.

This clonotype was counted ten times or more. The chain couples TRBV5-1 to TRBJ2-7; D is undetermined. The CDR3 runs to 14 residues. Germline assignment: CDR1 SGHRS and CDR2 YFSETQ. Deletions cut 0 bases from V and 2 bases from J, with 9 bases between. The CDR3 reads CASSLAGATYEQYF. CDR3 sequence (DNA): TGCGCCAGCAGCTTGGCAGGCGCTACCTACGAGCAGTACTTC.

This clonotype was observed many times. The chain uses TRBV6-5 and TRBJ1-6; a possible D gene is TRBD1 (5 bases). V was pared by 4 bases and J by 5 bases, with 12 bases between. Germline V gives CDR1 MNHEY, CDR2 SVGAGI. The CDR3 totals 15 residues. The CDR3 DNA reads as TGTGCCAGCAGTTTTTCAGGGATCAATAATTCACCCCTCCACTTT. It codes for CASSFSGINNSPLHF.

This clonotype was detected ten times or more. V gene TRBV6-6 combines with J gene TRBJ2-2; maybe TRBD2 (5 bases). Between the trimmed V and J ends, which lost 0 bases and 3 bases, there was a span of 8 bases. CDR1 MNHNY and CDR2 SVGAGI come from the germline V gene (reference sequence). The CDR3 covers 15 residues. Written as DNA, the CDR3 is TGTGCCAGCAGTTACTCGAGGGCCGACACCGGGGAGCTGTTTTTT. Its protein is CASSYSRADTGELFF.

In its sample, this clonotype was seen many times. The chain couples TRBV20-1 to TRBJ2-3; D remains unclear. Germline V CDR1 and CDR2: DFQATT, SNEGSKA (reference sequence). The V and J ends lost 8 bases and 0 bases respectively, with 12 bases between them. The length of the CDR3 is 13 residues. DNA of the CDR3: TGCAGTTCAGACGGAACTAGCACAGATACGCAGTATTTT. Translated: CSSDGTSTDTQYF.

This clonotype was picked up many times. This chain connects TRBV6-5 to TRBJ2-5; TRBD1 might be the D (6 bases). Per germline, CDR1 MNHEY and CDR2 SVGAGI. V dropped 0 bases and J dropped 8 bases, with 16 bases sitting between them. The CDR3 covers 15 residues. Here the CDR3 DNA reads TGTGCCAGCAGTTACTCGACAGGCTACGGGGACACCCAGTACTTC. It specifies CASSYSTGYGDTQYF.

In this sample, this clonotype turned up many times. Here the CDR3 reads CASSAGPSWNIQYF. The DNA for the CDR3 is TGTGCCAGCAGCGCCGGGCCCTCATGGAACATTCAGTACTTC. This chain uses TRBV28 with TRBJ2-4; D gene ambiguous. This CDR3 spans 14 amino acids. Germline values: CDR1 MDHEN, CDR2 SYDVKM. V was clipped by 6 bases and J by 7 bases, with 16 bases between them.

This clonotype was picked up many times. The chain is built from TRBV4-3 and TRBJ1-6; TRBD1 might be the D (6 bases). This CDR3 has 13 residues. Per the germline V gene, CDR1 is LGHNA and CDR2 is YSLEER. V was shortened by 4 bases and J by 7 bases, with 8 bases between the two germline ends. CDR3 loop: CASSLTGNSPLHF. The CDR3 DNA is TGCGCCAGCAGCCTAACAGGGAATTCACCCCTCCACTTT.

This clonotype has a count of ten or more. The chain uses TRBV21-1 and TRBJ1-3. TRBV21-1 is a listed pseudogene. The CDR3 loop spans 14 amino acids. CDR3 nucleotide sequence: TGTGCCAGCAGCGTCCAGGACTCTGGAAACACCATATATTTT. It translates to CASSVQDSGNTIYF.

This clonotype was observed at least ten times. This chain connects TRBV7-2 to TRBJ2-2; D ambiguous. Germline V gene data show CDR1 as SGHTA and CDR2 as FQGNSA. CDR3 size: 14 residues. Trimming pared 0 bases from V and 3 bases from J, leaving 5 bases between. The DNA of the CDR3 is TGTGCCAGCAGCTTAGCCCCTGACACCGGGGAGCTGTTTTTT. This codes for CASSLAPDTGELFF. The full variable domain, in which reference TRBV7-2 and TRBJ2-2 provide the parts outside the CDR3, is GAGVSQSPSNKVTEKGKDVELRCDPISGHTALYWYRQSLGQGLEFLIYFQGNSAPDKSGLPSDRFSAERTGGSVSTLTIQRTQQEDSAVYLCASSLAPDTGELFFGEGSRLTVL.

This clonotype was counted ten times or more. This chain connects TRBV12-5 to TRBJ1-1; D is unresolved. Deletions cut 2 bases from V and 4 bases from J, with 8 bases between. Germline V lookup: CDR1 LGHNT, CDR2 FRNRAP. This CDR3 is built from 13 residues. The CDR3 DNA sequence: TGTGCTAGTGGTTTGTCGGTGGGCACTGAAGCTTTCTTT. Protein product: CASGLSVGTEAFF. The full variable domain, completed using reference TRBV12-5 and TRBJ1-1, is DARVTQTPRHKVTEMGQEVTMRCQPILGHNTVFWYRQTMMQGLELLAYFRNRAPLDDSGMPKDRFSAEMPDATLATLKIQPSEPRDSAVYFCASGLSVGTEAFFGQGTRLTVV.

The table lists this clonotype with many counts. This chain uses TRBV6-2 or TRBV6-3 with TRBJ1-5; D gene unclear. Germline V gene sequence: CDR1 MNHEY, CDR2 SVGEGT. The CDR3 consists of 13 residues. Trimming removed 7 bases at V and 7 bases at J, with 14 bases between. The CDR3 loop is CASNRGKGQPQHF. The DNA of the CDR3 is TGTGCCAGCAACCGCGGCAAAGGCCAGCCCCAGCATTTT.

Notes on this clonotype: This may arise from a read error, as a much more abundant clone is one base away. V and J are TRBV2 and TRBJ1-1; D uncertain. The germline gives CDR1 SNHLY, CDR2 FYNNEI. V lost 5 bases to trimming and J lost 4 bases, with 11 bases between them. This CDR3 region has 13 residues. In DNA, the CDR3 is TGTGCCAGCAGTACGGAATGGATCACTGAAGCTTTCTTT. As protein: CASSTEWITEAFF.

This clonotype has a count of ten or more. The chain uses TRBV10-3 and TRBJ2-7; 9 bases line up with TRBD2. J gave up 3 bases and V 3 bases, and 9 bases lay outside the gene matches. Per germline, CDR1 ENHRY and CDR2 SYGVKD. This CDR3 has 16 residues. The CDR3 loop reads CAISEVLAGRVYEQYF. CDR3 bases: TGTGCCATCAGTGAAGTCCTAGCGGGAAGGGTCTACGAGCAGTACTTC.

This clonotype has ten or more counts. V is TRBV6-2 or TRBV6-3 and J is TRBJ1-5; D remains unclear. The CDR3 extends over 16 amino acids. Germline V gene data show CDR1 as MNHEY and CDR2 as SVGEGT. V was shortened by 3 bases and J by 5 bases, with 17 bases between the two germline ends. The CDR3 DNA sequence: TGTGCCAGCAGTTATTCTCGGGGTGCGAGTTATCAGCCCCAGCATTTT. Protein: CASSYSRGASYQPQHF.

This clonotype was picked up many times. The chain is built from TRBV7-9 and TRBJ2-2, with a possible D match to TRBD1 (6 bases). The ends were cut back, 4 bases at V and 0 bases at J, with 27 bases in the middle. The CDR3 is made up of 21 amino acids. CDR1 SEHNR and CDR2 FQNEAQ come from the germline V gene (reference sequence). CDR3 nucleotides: TGTGCCAGCAGCTCCCCTCAAACTTCCAGGGGTCGCGTCGCGAACACCGGGGAGCTGTTTTTT. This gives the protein CASSSPQTSRGRVANTGELFF.

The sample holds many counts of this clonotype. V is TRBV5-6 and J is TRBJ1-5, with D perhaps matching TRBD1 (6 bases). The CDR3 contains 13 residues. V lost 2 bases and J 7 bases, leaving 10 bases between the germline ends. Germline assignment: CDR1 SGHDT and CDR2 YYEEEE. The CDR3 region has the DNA TGTGCCAGCAGCTTAGGGGGGTCGCAGCCCCAGCATTTT. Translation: CASSLGGSQPQHF.

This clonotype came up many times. For the CDR3, the DNA is TGTGCCAGCAACCCAGACCCGGGCGGGCGTGGCTACACCTTC. This sequence encodes CASNPDPGGRGYTF. This sequence joins TRBV6-6 and TRBJ1-2; no clear D. This CDR3 is 14 amino acids long. Trimming pared 7 bases from V and 7 bases from J, leaving 19 bases between. Germline CDR1 and CDR2: MNHNY and SVGAGI (reference sequence).

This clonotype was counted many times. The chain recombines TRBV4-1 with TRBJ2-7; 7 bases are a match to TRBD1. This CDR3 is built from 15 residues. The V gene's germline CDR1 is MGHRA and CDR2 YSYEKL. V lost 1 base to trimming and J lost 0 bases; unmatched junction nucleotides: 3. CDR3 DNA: TGCGCCAGCAGCCAAGTCGACAGGGTCTCCTACGAGCAGTACTTC. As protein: CASSQVDRVSYEQYF.

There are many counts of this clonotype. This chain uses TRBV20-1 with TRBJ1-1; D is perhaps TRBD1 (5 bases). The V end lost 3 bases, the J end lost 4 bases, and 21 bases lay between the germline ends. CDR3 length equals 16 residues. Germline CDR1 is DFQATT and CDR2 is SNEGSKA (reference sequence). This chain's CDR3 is CSARGMDKGIITEAFF. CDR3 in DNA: TGCAGTGCTAGGGGGATGGATAAGGGGATTATCACTGAAGCTTTCTTT.

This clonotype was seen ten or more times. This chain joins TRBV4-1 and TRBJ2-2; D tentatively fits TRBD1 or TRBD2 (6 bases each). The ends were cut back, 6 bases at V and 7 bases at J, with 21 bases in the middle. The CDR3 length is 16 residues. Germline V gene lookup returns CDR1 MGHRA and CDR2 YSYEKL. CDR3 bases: TGCGCCAGCAGAGCACACTCGACGGGGGCGGTCGGGGAGCTGTTTTTT. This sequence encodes CASRAHSTGAVGELFF.

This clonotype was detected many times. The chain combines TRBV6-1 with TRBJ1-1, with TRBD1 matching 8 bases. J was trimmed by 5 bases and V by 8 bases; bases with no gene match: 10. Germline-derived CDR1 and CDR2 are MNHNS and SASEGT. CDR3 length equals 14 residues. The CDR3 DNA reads TGTGCCAGCGGAGGGGTACAGGGGGATACTGAAGCTTTCTTT. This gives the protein CASGGVQGDTEAFF.